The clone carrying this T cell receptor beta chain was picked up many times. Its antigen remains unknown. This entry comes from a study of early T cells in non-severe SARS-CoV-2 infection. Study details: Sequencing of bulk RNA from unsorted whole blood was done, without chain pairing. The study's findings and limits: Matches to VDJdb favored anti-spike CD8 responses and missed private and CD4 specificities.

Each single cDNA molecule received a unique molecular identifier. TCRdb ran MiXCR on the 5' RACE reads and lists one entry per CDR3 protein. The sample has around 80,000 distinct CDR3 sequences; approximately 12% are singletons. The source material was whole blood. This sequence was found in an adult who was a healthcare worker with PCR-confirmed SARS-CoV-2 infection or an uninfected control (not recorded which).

CDR3 DNA: TGTGCCAGTGCGGGGGGGCTAGCGGCGTACGAGCAGTACTTC. Translating gives CASAGGLAAYEQYF. The gene calls are TRBV19 and TRBJ2-7, with 9 bases lining up with TRBD2. Germline V gene sequence: CDR1 LNHDA, CDR2 SQIVND (reference sequence). CDR3 size: 14 residues. With 8 bases clipped from V and 4 bases from J, the junction kept 9 bases outside the gene matches.